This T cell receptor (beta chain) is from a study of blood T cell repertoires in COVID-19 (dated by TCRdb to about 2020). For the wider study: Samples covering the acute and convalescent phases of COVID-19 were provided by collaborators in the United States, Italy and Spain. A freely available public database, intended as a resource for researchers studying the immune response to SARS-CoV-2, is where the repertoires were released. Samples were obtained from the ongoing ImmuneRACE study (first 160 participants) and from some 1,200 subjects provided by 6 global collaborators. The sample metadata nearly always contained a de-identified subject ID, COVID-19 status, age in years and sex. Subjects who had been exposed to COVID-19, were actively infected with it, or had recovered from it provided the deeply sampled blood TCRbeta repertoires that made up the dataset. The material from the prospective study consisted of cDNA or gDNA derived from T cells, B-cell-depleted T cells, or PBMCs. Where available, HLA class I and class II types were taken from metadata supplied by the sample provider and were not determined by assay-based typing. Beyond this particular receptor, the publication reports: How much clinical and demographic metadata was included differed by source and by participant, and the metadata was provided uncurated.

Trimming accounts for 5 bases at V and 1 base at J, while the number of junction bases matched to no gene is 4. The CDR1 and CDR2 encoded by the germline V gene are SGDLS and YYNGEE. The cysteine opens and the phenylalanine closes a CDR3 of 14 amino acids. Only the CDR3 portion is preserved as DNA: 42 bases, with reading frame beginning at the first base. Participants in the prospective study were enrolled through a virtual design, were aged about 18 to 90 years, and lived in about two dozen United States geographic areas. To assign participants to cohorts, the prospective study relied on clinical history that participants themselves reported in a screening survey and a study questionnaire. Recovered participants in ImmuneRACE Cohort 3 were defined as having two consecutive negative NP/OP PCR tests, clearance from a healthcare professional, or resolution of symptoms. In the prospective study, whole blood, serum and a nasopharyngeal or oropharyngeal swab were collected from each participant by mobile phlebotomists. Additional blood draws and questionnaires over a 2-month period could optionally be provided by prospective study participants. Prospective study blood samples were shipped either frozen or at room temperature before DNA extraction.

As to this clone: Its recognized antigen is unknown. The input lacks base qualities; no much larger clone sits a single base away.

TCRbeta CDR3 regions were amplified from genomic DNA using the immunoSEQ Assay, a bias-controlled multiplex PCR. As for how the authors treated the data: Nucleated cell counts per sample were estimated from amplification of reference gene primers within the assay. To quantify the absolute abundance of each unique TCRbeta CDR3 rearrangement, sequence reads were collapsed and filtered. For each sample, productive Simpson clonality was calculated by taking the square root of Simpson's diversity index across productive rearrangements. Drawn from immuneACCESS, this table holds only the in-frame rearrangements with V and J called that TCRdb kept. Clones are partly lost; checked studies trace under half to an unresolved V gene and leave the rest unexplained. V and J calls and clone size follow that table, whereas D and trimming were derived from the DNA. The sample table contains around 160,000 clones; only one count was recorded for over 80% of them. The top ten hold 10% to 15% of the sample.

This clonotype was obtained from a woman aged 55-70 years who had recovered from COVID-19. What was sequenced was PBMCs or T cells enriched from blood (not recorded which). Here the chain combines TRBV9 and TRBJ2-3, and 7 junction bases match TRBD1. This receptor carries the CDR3 CASSHDRGTDTQYF. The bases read TGTGCCAGCAGTCACGACAGGGGCACAGATACGCAGTATTTT.